Described below is a single T cell receptor (beta chain) sequence and its context. The antigen is unknown. The data belong to a study of cytomegalovirus exposure and HLA in healthy donors. Among the donors, all were healthy bone marrow donors. This PCR relied on a set of 60 Vbeta primers and 13 Jbeta primers. Clones were sequenced by immunoSEQ multiplex PCR, and TCRdb holds only the in-frame ones, with some missing. The table has roughly 200,000 clones, about 80% seen once. V lost 3 bases and J lost 4, with 4 bases in between. Looked up from germline, CDR1 is SGHVT and CDR2 is SQSDAQ. The CDR3 contains 12 residues. Study results and limitations: Later analysis indicated greater clonal expansion among HLA-associated TCR beta chains than among equally common other chains. Most TCR sequences were uncommon, yet certain public TCRs appeared in many donors.

V gene TRBV7-4 combines with J gene TRBJ2-1; D gene uncertain. Sample: PBMCs. The clonotype originates from a man aged 25 to 40 in good health and CMV-seronegative. As DNA, the CDR3 is TGTGCCAGCAGCTTTTATTACAATGAGCAGTTCTTC. Translated, it gives CASSFYYNEQFF. Based on the CDR3 plus reference TRBV7-4 and TRBJ2-1, the full variable domain is GAGVSQSPRYKVAKRGRDVALRCDSISGHVTLYWYRQTLGQGSEVLTYSQSDAQRDKSGRPSGRFSAERPERSVSTLKIQRTEQGDSAVYLCASSFYYNEQFFGPGTRLTVL.